This T cell receptor (beta chain) emerged from a study of radiation and T cells in renal cell carcinoma. TCRdb's table, derived via immunoSEQ multiplex PCR, lists solely in-frame clones and lacks some. The table includes about 24,000 clones, 58% detected once. A note on this clone: Its antigen is as yet unknown.

Study results and limitations: Tumor samples were small regions of around 0.91 g. Irradiated tumors held more dominant CDR3 motifs than control tumors.

Treatment given: treatment-naive control, cytoreductive nephrectomy. Sequenced control tumors were from fewer than 14 males and several females, median age roughly 50. Germline assignment: CDR1 SNHLY and CDR2 FYNNEI. Trimming removed 6 bases from V and 6 bases from J; junction bases left unmatched: 10. The CDR3 spans 15 residues. Sequenced here: tumor tissue, sampled from a patient whose treatment was nephrectomy without radiotherapy. This receptor was identified in a man in his forties with renal cell carcinoma. V gene TRBV2 combines with J gene TRBJ2-7, with 11 bases fitting TRBD1. The CDR3 spells CASRPGQGAIGEQYF. CDR3 nucleotide sequence: TGTGCCAGCAGACCCGGACAGGGGGCAATTGGCGAGCAGTACTTC. Full variable domain (remainder filled in from reference TRBV2 and TRBJ2-7): EPEVTQTPSHQVTQMGQEVILRCVPISNHLYFYWYRQILGQKVEFLVSFYNNEISEKSEIFDDQFSVERPDGSNFTLKIRSTKLEDSAMYFCASRPGQGAIGEQYFGPGTRLTVT.